Listed below are T cell receptor beta chains from one sample, sequenced in a study of T cell changes during pregnancy in multiple sclerosis. Libraries were prepared by immunoSEQ multiplex PCR; TCRdb keeps only in-frame clonotypes and omits some of them. This sample has over 20,000 clones, with roughly 87% found just once. The sample in question was CD8+ T cells from peripheral blood mononuclear cells, obtained after pregnancy. All receptors derive from a female donor with multiple sclerosis, enrolled in a pregnancy study. CDR3s include the opening cysteine and the closing phenylalanine or tryptophan. D genes are given only for firm matches. Clone size is not always given. Where it is, it says once, few, many or a class for expanded clones.

j_call v_call clone_size d_call cdr3_nt cdr3_aa
TRBJ2-1 TRBV11-2 - - TGTGCCAGCAGCTTAGATTTCAGCGGAGCGTACAATGAGCAGTTCTTC CASSLDFSGAYNEQFF
TRBJ2-7 TRBV28 - TRBD1 TGTGCCAGCAGTTCTCGACAGGGTCACGTCTTC CASSSRQGHVF
TRBJ2-7 TRBV4-1 - TRBD2 TGCGCCAGCAGCCAAGCCGGGACTAGTCTCGAGCAGTACTTC CASSQAGTSLEQYF
TRBJ2-1 TRBV27 - - TGTGCCAGCAGTACTAGCTCCTACAATGAGCAGTTCTTC CASSTSSYNEQFF
TRBJ2-3 TRBV5-4 - TRBD2 TGTGCCAGCAGCCTCCTAGCGGGAGGAACAGATACGCAGTATTTT CASSLLAGGTDTQYF
TRBJ2-3 TRBV27 - TRBD2 TGTGCCAGCAGGACTAGCGGGAGGGCCGGCGATACGCAGTATTTT CASRTSGRAGDTQYF
TRBJ1-1 TRBV7-9 - - TGTGCCAGCAGCTTAGCCCAAAGAGGATCCTCCTTGAACACTGAAGCTTTCTTT CASSLAQRGSSLNTEAFF
TRBJ2-2 TRBV7-6 once TRBD1 TGTGCCAGCAGCTTCGGACAGGGCGAGAACACCGGGGAGCTGTTTTTT CASSFGQGENTGELFF
TRBJ2-3 TRBV6-4 few TRBD2 TGTGCCAGCAGTGACTCGGCGGGAGGAGTGTCAGATACGCAGTATTTT CASSDSAGGVSDTQYF
TRBJ2-7 TRBV29-1 - - TGCAGCGTTGATCTCGGAGGGCTACGCGAGCAGTACTTC CSVDLGGLREQYF
TRBJ2-3 TRBV7-2 - TRBD2 TGTGCCAGCAGCAGAGGACTAGCGGGAGACAATACGCAGTATTTT CASSRGLAGDNTQYF
TRBJ2-7 TRBV12-1 - - - CASSFGGGNYEQYF
TRBJ2-2 TRBV4-1 once TRBD2 TGCGCCAGCAGCCTCCAAGCGGGAGAAGTTGGCACCGGGGAGCTGTTTTTT CASSLQAGEVGTGELFF
TRBJ1-2 TRBV6-7 - - TGTGCCAGCAGTTACGAAGGGGCGCCGGGCTACACCTTC CASSYEGAPGYTF
TRBJ1-1 TRBV27 - - TGTGCCAGCAGTTTATCGCACAGGAACACTGAAGCTTTCTTT CASSLSHRNTEAFF
TRBJ2-7 TRBV5-6 - - TGTGCCAGCAGCAACACAGGGCTCAGCTCCTACGAGCAGTACTTC CASSNTGLSSYEQYF
TRBJ2-7 TRBV27 - TRBD2 TGTGCCAGCAGTCCCATAACTAGCGGCAGCTCCTACGAGCAGTACTTC CASSPITSGSSYEQYF
TRBJ1-5 TRBV12-5 - - TGTGCTAGTGGGGCCAGGGTCCGCAATCAGCCCCAGCATTTT CASGARVRNQPQHF
TRBJ2-1 TRBV4-1 - TRBD1 TGCGCCAGCAGCCATGACACTGGGGACAGGGGGGGTGAGCAGTTCTTC CASSHDTGDRGGEQFF
TRBJ1-1 TRBV6-6 few - TGTGCCACTGTAGGGTCCAGGGGATTTTTT CATVGSRGFF
TRBJ2-7 TRBV11-2 once TRBD1 TGTGCCAGCAGGGGACAGGGTCACTACGAGCAGTACTTC CASRGQGHYEQYF
TRBJ2-7 TRBV5-6 - TRBD1 TGTGCCAGCAGCTTGGGGTCACAGGGGGTAACGATCGAGCAGTACTTC CASSLGSQGVTIEQYF
TRBJ1-1 TRBV29-1 few - TGCAGCGTCTGGGGCCAAACAGGCACTGAAGCTTTCTTT CSVWGQTGTEAFF
TRBJ2-7 TRBV11-2 - - TGTGCCAGCAGCTTAGTAAACAGGGTTAGCGAGCAGTACTTC CASSLVNRVSEQYF
TRBJ2-1 TRBV5-1 - TRBD2 TGCGCCAGCAGCTACTGGACTAGCGGGAATTCCCAGTTCTTC CASSYWTSGNSQFF
TRBJ2-4 TRBV5-1 - - TGCGCCAGCAGCGAGGAGGGTGAAAACATTCAGTACTTC CASSEEGENIQYF
TRBJ2-3 TRBV6-5 - TRBD2 TGTGCCAGCAGTTACAGGCGGGAGTTACCAGATACGCAGTATTTT CASSYRRELPDTQYF
TRBJ2-3 TRBV9 - TRBD2 TGTGCCAGCAGCATCTACTCTAGCGGGGGCACAGATACGCAGTATTTT CASSIYSSGGTDTQYF
TRBJ1-1 TRBV7-9 once TRBD1 TGTGCCAGCAGCTTAGAAGGGACAGGGTGGAACACTGAAGCTTTCTTT CASSLEGTGWNTEAFF
TRBJ2-1 TRBV10-3 - TRBD2 TGTGCCATCACTAGCGGGAGCTCCCATAGCTCCTACAATGAGCAGTTCTTC CAITSGSSHSSYNEQFF
TRBJ2-1 TRBV7-6 - TRBD2 TGTGCCAGCAGCTTAAGTCTAGCGGGAGTATGGGATGAGCAGTTCTTC CASSLSLAGVWDEQFF
TRBJ2-7 TRBV6-6 once - TGTGCCAGCACCAAGGGACACCGAAGCTCCTACGAGCAGTACTTC CASTKGHRSSYEQYF
TRBJ2-1 TRBV9 - - TGTGCCAGCAGCGTAGCCGAGGCCAACGGACTTATCGAGCAGTTCTTC CASSVAEANGLIEQFF
TRBJ2-2 TRBV19 - - TGTGCCAGTAGTAGCGGGATGGTCGGGGAGCTGTTTTTT CASSSGMVGELFF
TRBJ2-1 TRBV27 - - TGTGCCAGCAGTCACTCAGGGGCCAGGGCGTCCTACAATGAGCAGTTCTTC CASSHSGARASYNEQFF
TRBJ1-5 TRBV4-2 - TRBD1 TGTGCCAGCAGCCAAGTCGCACAGGGGAAGGGTTACAATCAGCCCCAGCATTTT CASSQVAQGKGYNQPQHF
TRBJ2-5 TRBV7-9 - - TGTGCCAGCAGCTTAGCGCGGGGTGTGGAGTACCAAGAGACCCAGTACTTC CASSLARGVEYQETQYF